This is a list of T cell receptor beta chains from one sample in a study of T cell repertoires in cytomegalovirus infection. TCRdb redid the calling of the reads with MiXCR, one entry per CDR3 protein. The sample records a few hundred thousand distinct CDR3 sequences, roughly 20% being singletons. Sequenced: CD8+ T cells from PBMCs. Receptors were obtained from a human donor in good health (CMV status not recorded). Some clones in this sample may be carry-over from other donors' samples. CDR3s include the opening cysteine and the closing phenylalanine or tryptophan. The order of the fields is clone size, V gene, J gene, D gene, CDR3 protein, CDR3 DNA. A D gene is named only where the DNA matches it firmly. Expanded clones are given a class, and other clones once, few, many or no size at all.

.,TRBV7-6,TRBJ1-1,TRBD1,CASSLGARDRGRLNTEAFF,TGTGCCAGCAGCTTAGGGGCACGGGACAGGGGGCGATTGAACACTGAAGCTTTCTTT
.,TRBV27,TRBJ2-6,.,CASRKMDVSGANVLTF,TGTGCCAGCCGTAAGATGGACGTCTCTGGGGCCAACGTCCTGACTTTC
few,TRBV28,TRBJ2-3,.,CASSQGAGDTDTQYF,TGTGCCAGCAGCCAGGGGGCGGGGGACACAGATACGCAGTATTTT
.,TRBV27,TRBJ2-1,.,CASSLIQTSRNEQFF,TGTGCCAGCAGTTTAATCCAGACTAGTCGTAATGAGCAGTTCTTC
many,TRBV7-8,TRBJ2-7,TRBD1,CASSWTGQSYEQYF,TGTGCCAGCAGCTGGACGGGACAGAGTTACGAGCAGTACTTC
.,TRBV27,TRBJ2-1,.,CASSLSRVGGYHNEQFF,TGTGCCAGCAGTCTTTCCAGGGTAGGAGGGTACCACAATGAGCAGTTCTTC
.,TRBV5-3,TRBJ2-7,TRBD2,CASRPVTGTRGEQYF,TGTGCCAGCAGACCTGTTACCGGGACTAGGGGCGAGCAGTACTTC
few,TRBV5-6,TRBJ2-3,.,CASSLGGVPDTQYF,TGTGCCAGCAGCTTGGGCGGCGTGCCGGATACGCAGTATTTT
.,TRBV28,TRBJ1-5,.,CASSLRDKLNQPQHF,TGTGCCAGCAGTTTACGGGACAAGCTAAATCAGCCCCAGCATTTT
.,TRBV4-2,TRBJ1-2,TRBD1,CASSQGTGEDYGYTF,TGTGCCAGCAGCCAAGGGACAGGGGAAGACTATGGCTACACCTTC
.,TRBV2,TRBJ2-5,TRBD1,CASSEWDRTVQQETQYF,TGTGCCAGCAGTGAATGGGACAGGACCGTTCAACAAGAGACCCAGTACTTC
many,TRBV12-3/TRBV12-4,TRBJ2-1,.,CASSLQGAYEQFF,TGTGCCAGCAGTTTACAGGGCGCCTATGAGCAGTTCTTC
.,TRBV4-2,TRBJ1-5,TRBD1,CASSHGQGGQPQHF,TGTGCCAGCAGCCACGGACAGGGGGGTCAGCCCCAGCATTTT
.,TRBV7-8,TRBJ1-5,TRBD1,CASSLWDRGEDQPQHF,TGTGCCAGCAGCTTATGGGACAGGGGCGAGGATCAGCCCCAGCATTTT
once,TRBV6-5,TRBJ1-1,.,CASSYSGHEAFF,TGTGCCAGCAGTTACTCGGGTCATGAAGCTTTCTTT
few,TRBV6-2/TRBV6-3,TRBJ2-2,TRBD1,CASSYPTGSGELFF,TGTGCCAGCAGTTATCCGACAGGGTCCGGGGAGCTGTTTTTT
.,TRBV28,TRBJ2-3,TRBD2,CASNPTSGGATDTQYF,TGTGCCAGCAACCCTACTAGCGGGGGGGCGACAGATACGCAGTATTTT
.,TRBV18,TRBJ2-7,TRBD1,CASSPDRGPSTYEQYF,TGTGCCAGCTCACCCGACAGGGGACCCTCCACCTACGAGCAGTACTTC
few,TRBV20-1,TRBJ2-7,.,CSARRIASYEQYF,TGCAGTGCTAGGAGGATAGCTAGCTACGAGCAGTACTTC
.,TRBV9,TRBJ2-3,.,CASSVGGQNTDTQYF,TGTGCCAGCAGCGTAGGGGGACAAAACACAGATACGCAGTATTTT
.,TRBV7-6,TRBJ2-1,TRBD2,CASSSGLVGEQFF,TGTGCCAGCAGCTCAGGACTAGTTGGTGAGCAGTTCTTC
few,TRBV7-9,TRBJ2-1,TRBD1,CASSFGQGVVNEQFF,TGTGCCAGCAGCTTCGGACAGGGGGTGGTTAATGAGCAGTTCTTC
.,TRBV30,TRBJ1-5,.,CAWSGSEYSNQPQHF,TGTGCCTGGAGTGGGTCGGAATATAGCAATCAGCCCCAGCATTTT
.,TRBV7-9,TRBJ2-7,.,CASSLVGAHSYEQYF,TGTGCCAGCAGCTTAGTGGGGGCCCACTCCTACGAGCAGTACTTC
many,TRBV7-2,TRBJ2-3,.,CASRATVDTQYF,TGTGCCAGCAGGGCCACGGTAGATACGCAGTATTTT
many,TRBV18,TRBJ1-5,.,CANPTPRGRNQPQHF,TGTGCCAACCCAACACCCAGGGGTAGGAATCAGCCCCAGCATTTT
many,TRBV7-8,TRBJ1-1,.,CASSPLGQMNTEAFF,TGTGCCAGCAGCCCTTTAGGACAGATGAACACTGAAGCTTTCTTT
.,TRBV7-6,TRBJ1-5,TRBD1,CASSLDDRVGQPQHF,TGTGCCAGCAGCTTAGATGACAGGGTTGGTCAGCCCCAGCATTTT
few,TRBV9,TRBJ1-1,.,CASSVASQNTEAFF,TGTGCCAGCAGCGTAGCATCACAGAACACTGAAGCTTTCTTT
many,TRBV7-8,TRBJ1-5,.,CASSAPAYSNQPQHF,TGTGCCAGCAGCGCTCCGGCCTATAGCAATCAGCCCCAGCATTTT
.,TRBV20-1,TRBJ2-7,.,CSARDGTVSSYEQYF,TGCAGTGCTAGGGACGGGACGGTAAGCTCCTACGAGCAGTACTTC
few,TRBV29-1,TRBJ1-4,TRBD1,CSVEGTGNEKLFF,TGCAGCGTTGAGGGGACAGGCAATGAAAAACTGTTTTTT
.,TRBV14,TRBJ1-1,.,CASSHPTGFRNTEAFF,TGTGCCAGCAGCCACCCGACGGGTTTTAGGAACACTGAAGCTTTCTTT
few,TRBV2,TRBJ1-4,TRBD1,CASSEAAGTGGFLGNEKLFF,TGTGCCAGCAGTGAAGCGGCCGGGACAGGGGGCTTTCTTGGTAATGAAAAACTGTTTTTT
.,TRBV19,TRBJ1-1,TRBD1,CASPGGSNTEAFF,TGTGCCAGTCCAGGGGGGTCGAACACTGAAGCTTTCTTT
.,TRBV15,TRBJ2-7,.,CATSRDVGSPDYEQYF,TGTGCCACCAGCAGAGATGTGGGGAGCCCCGACTACGAGCAGTACTTC
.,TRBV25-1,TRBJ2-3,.,CASRTLSPIDTQYF,TGTGCCTCAAGGACTCTCTCTCCGATAGATACGCAGTATTTT
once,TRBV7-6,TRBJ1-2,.,CASSQRWQGGGGDGYTF,TGTGCCAGCAGCCAGAGGTGGCAGGGCGGCGGGGGAGATGGCTACACCTTC
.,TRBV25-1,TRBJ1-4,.,CASSDWGDEKLFF,TGTGCCAGCAGTGATTGGGGCGATGAAAAACTGTTTTTT
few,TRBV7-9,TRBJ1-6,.,CASSLGTSPLHF,TGTGCCAGCAGCCTGGGGACTTCACCCCTCCACTTT
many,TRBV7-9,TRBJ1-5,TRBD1,CASSPTGVDQPQHF,TGTGCCAGCAGCCCGACAGGGGTAGACCAGCCCCAGCATTTT
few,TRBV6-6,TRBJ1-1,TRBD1,CASSYLGQGEAFF,TGTGCCAGCAGTTACTTGGGACAGGGGGAAGCTTTCTTT
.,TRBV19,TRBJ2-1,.,CASSITGWVYNEQFF,TGTGCCAGTAGTATAACGGGTTGGGTTTACAATGAGCAGTTCTTC
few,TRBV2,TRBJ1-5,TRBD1,CASTQDRVNQPQHF,TGTGCCAGCACCCAAGACAGGGTTAATCAGCCCCAGCATTTT
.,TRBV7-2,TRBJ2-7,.,CVSSLAPVLEQYF,TGTGTCAGCAGCTTAGCGCCGGTTTTGGAGCAGTACTTC
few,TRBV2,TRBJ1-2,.,CASSEAAGWNGYTF,TGTGCCAGCAGTGAAGCTGCAGGGTGGAACGGCTACACCTTC
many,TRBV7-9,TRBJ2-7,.,CASSSSTREQYF,TGTGCCAGCAGCTCGTCGACCCGAGAGCAGTACTTC
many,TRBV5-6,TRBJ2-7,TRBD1,CASTPGTGPYEQYF,TGTGCCAGCACCCCCGGGACAGGACCCTACGAGCAGTACTTC
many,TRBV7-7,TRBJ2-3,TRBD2,CASSNSGLLAGGPDTQYF,TGTGCCAGCAGCAATTCCGGGCTCCTAGCGGGGGGGCCGGATACGCAGTATTTT
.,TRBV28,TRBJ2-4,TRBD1,CASSSLDRVENIQYF,TGTGCCAGCAGTTCCCTAGACAGGGTAGAAAACATTCAGTACTTC
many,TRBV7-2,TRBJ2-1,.,CASVSGGIYNEQFF,TGTGCCAGCGTCTCTGGTGGAATCTACAATGAGCAGTTCTTC
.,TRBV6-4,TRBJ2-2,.,CASSDSQGHGELFF,TGTGCCAGCAGTGACTCGCAGGGGCACGGGGAGCTGTTTTTT
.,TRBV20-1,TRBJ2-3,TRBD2,CSARAIGTSGGASLDTQYF,TGCAGTGCTAGAGCCATCGGGACTAGCGGGGGGGCGTCGTTGGATACGCAGTATTTT
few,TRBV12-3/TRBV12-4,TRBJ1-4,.,CASSLQGEKLFF,TGTGCCAGCAGTCTTCAGGGAGAAAAACTGTTTTTT
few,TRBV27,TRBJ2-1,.,CASSLGESSYNEQFF,TGTGCCAGCAGTTTGGGGGAATCGTCCTACAATGAGCAGTTCTTC
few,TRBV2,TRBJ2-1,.,CASSDQTRGDNEQFF,TGTGCCAGCAGTGACCAGACTAGGGGGGACAATGAGCAGTTCTTC